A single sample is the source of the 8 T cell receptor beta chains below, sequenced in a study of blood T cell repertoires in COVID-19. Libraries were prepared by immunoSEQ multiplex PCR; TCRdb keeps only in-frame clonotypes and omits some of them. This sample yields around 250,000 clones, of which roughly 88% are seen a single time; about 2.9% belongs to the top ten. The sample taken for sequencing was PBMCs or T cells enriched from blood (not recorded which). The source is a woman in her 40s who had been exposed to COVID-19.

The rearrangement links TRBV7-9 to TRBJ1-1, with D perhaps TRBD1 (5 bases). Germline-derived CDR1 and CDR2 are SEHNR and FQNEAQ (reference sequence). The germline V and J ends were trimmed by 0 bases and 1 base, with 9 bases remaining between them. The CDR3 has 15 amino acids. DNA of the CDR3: TGTGCCAGCAGCTTAGCGCGACAGTCGAACACTGAAGCTTTCTTT. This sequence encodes CASSLARQSNTEAFF. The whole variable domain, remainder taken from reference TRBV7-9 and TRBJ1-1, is DTGVSQNPRHKITKRGQNVTFRCDPISEHNRLYWYRQTLGQGPEFLTYFQNEAQLEKSRLLSDRFSAERPKGSFSTLEIQRTEQGDSAMYLCASSLARQSNTEAFFGQGTRLTVV.

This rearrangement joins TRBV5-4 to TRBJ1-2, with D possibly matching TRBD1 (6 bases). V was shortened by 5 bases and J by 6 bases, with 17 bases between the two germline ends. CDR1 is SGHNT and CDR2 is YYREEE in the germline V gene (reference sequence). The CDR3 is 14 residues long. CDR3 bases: TGTGCCAGCAGTCCCCGAGGGGGTTTAGATGGCTACACCTTC. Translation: CASSPRGGLDGYTF. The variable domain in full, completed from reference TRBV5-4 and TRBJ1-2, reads ETGVTQSPTHLIKTRGQQVTLRCSSQSGHNTVSWYQQALGQGPQFIFQYYREEENGRGNFPPRFSGLQFPNYSSELNVNALELDDSALYLCASSPRGGLDGYTFGSGTRLTVV.

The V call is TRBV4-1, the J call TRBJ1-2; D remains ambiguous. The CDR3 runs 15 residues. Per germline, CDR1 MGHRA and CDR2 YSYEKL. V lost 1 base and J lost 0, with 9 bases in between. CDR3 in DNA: TGCGCCAGCAGCCAAGGAGAACTAGCTAACTATGGCTACACCTTC. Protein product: CASSQGELANYGYTF.

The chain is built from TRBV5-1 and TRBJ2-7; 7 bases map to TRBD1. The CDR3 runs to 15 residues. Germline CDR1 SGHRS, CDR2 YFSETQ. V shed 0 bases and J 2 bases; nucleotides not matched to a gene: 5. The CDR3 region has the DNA TGCGCCAGCAGCTTGGTGGGACAGTTTACCTACGAGCAGTACTTC. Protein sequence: CASSLVGQFTYEQYF.

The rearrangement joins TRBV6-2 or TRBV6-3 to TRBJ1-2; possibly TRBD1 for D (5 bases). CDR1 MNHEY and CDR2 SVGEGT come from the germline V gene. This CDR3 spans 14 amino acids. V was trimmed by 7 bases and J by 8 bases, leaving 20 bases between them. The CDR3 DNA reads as TGTGCCAGCAACCCCCAGGGAGGATCGGGGGGCTACACCTTC. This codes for CASNPQGGSGGYTF.

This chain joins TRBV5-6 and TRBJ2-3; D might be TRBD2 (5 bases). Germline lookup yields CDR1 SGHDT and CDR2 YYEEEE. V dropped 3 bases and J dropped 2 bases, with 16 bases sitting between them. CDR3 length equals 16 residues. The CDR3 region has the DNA TGTGCCAGCAGCTCCTCTGGTGTGGGAGACACAGATACGCAGTATTTT. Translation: CASSSSGVGDTDTQYF. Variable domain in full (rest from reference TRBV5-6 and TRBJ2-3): DAGVTQSPTHLIKTRGQQVTLRCSPKSGHDTVSWYQQALGQGPQFIFQYYEEEERQRGNFPDRFSGHQFPNYSSELNVNALLLGDSALYLCASSSSGVGDTDTQYFGPGTRLTVL.

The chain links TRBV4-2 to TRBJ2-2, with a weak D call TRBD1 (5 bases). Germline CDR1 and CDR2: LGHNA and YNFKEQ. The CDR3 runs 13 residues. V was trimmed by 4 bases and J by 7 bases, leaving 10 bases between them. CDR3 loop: CASSRQSGGELFF. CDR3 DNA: TGTGCCAGCAGCCGACAGTCCGGCGGGGAGCTGTTTTTT.

The CDR3 loop is CASSLGTGGITGELFF. DNA for the CDR3: TGTGCCAGCAGCCTCGGGACAGGGGGTATAACCGGGGAGCTGTTTTTT. The chain carries TRBV13 and TRBJ2-2, with 11 bases matching TRBD1. The CDR3 runs to 16 residues. Germline V gene sequence: CDR1 PRHDT, CDR2 FYEKMQ (reference sequence). The V gene end was trimmed by 5 bases and the J gene end by 5 bases; junction bases not matched to a gene: 7.